The rows below give T cell receptor beta chains drawn from one sample of a study of CD8+ T cells in alopecia areata. Some clones are missing from TCRdb's copy, which holds only in-frame ones; the method was immunoSEQ multiplex PCR. The sample shows 150,000 to 200,000 clones, roughly 65% of them seen only once. The sample here was CD4+ T cells sorted from blood, taken at week 4, from a patient treated with tofacitinib. Source of these receptors: a human donor with alopecia areata. The CDR3 runs from the conserved cysteine through the conserved F or W. Fields, in order: J gene, clone size, V gene, D gene, CDR3 DNA, CDR3 protein. D genes are given only for firm matches. Size is omitted from some rows. Given values are once, few, many or a class for expanded clones.

TRBJ2-2	.	TRBV7-9	.	TGTGCCAGCAGCTTAATCCGAGTGAACACCGGGGAGCTGTTTTTT	CASSLIRVNTGELFF
TRBJ2-1	few	TRBV29-1	.	TGCAGCGTTGATTTGCCGACAGCGAGTTCCTACAATGAGCAGTTCTTC	CSVDLPTASSYNEQFF
TRBJ1-5	.	TRBV15	.	TGTGCCACCAGCAGAGATCCACAAGAGCCCCAGCATTTT	CATSRDPQEPQHF
TRBJ1-1	few	TRBV2	.	TGTGCCAGCAGTGAACGGCAGGCGTTCAACACTGAAGCTTTCTTT	CASSERQAFNTEAFF
TRBJ1-2	.	TRBV30	.	TGTGCCTGGAGCGGACGGACTTATGGCTACACCTTC	CAWSGRTYGYTF
TRBJ1-5	few	TRBV28	.	TGTGCCAGCACCCTAGGGACGCCTTGGAATCAGCCCCAGCATTTT	CASTLGTPWNQPQHF
TRBJ1-4	.	TRBV15	TRBD1	TGTGCCACCAGCAGATCTATCGACACCTCAGGGGGTAGACTGTTTTTT	CATSRSIDTSGGRLFF
TRBJ1-6	once	TRBV18	.	TGTGCCAGCTCACCCCGGGAGATAAATTCACCCCTCCACTTT	CASSPREINSPLHF
TRBJ2-7	.	TRBV14	.	TGTGCCAGCAGCCAAGATCTCTCCTACGAGCAGTACTTC	CASSQDLSYEQYF
TRBJ2-5	.	TRBV9	.	TGTGCCAGCAGCTCGACCTTTTGGGGGCTGCACTTC	CASSSTFWGLHF
TRBJ2-1	few	TRBV23-1	TRBD1	TGCGCCAGCAGTCCCGGACAGGGGGACAATGAGCAGTTCTTC	CASSPGQGDNEQFF
TRBJ1-2	once	TRBV9	TRBD1	TGTGCCAGCAGTCTCCAGACAGGGGGGTATGGCTACACCTTC	CASSLQTGGYGYTF
TRBJ2-5	.	TRBV7-9	.	TGTGCCAGCAGCCCTCAAGAGACCCAGTACTTC	CASSPQETQYF
TRBJ2-6	.	TRBV4-1	TRBD1	TGCGCCAGCAGCCAAGAATTCGGCGGACAGGTTTTTGCTGGGGCCAACGTCCTGACTTTC	CASSQEFGGQVFAGANVLTF
TRBJ1-2	.	TRBV9	TRBD1	TGTGCCAGCAGCCTCAACACCTTAGGGAGGGGGCATGGCTACACCTTC	CASSLNTLGRGHGYTF
TRBJ2-7	.	TRBV29-1	.	TGCAGCGTTGAAGATCCCCAGGGCCGCTACGAGCAGTACTTC	CSVEDPQGRYEQYF
TRBJ2-7	.	TRBV29-1	.	TGCAGCCTCGCGGCGGCAGCCCCTACCGAGCAGTACTTC	CSLAAAAPTEQYF
TRBJ2-7	.	TRBV4-2	.	TGTGCCAGCAGCCAAGGAGCGGGGGGACAGGGATACGAGCAGTACTTC	CASSQGAGGQGYEQYF
TRBJ2-1	.	TRBV11-2	.	TGTGCCAGCAGCTCAGAAGGGAATGAGCAGTTCTTC	CASSSEGNEQFF
TRBJ2-5	few	TRBV5-6	TRBD1	TGTGCCAGCAGCGCTGGACAGGAAGAGACCCAGTACTTC	CASSAGQEETQYF
TRBJ2-5	.	TRBV6-5	.	TGTGCCAGCAGTGAAACAGGGAACCAAGAGACCCAGTACTTC	CASSETGNQETQYF
TRBJ2-5	.	TRBV13	.	TGTGCCAGCAGCTCCCCGACGGAAGAAGAGACCCAGTACTTC	CASSSPTEEETQYF
TRBJ2-7	.	TRBV29-1	.	TGCAGCGTTGCCGACAGTCCCTACGAGCAGTACTTC	CSVADSPYEQYF
TRBJ1-3	.	TRBV30	TRBD1	TGTGCCTGGAGCCGGGACAGTGGTTCTGGAAACACCATATATTTT	CAWSRDSGSGNTIYF
TRBJ1-6	few	TRBV5-1	TRBD1	TGCGCCAGCAGCTCGACAGGGGGGGATTCACCCCTCCACTTT	CASSSTGGDSPLHF